This TCR beta chain was observed in a study of cytomegalovirus exposure and HLA in healthy donors. Looked up from germline, CDR1 is LNHDA and CDR2 is SQIVND (reference sequence). Trimming shortened V by 2 bases and J by 4 bases, and 9 bases separated the two germline ends. This CDR3 is built from 15 residues. With respect to this clone: Its antigen is as yet unknown.

Researchers ran the PCR with 60 Vbeta and 13 Jbeta primers. Sequencing was performed with immunoSEQ multiplex PCR; in TCRdb, only in-frame clones are kept and a portion is missing. This table holds 200,000 to 250,000 clones, around 77% found once. Study-wide points: A later analysis by the authors found several of the most significant clusters apparently linked to common viral pathogens.

The V gene is TRBV19, the J gene TRBJ1-6; possibly TRBD1 for D (5 bases). This clonotype was obtained from a woman in her thirties in good health and CMV-seronegative. Sequencing used PBMCs. The CDR3 DNA follows: TGTGCCAGTAGTATACAACAGGCGTATAATTCACCCCTCCACTTT. Encoded protein: CASSIQQAYNSPLHF.